This record concerns one T cell receptor beta chain sequence. Using immunoSEQ multiplex PCR, the repertoire was profiled, and TCRdb retains in-frame clones only, with some absent. The sample gives over 85,000 clones, about nine tenths of which show up once; 0.7% to 0.9% is in the top ten. This sample was included in a study of T cell changes during pregnancy in multiple sclerosis. From germline, CDR1 is SEHNR and CDR2 FQNEAQ (reference sequence). CDR3 length: 12 residues. With 1 base removed from V and 10 bases from J, the gap between germline ends came to 10 bases. This chain uses TRBV7-9 with TRBJ1-1; D is possibly TRBD1 (5 bases). This specimen was peripheral blood, taken in the second trimester of pregnancy. This receptor was taken from a female donor in good health, enrolled as a control in a pregnancy study. CDR3 region: CASSLEGSTAFF. CDR3 in DNA: TGTGCCAGCAGCTTAGAGGGGTCGACAGCTTTCTTT.